A single sample gave rise to the 27 T cell receptor beta chains below, sequenced in a study of blood T cell repertoires in COVID-19. Sequencing was performed with immunoSEQ multiplex PCR; in TCRdb, only in-frame clones are kept and a portion is missing. The sample shows under 200,000 clones, around nine tenths of them seen only once. The specimen sequenced was peripheral blood. These receptor sequences come from an elderly woman with COVID-19, enrolled during active disease.

This chain uses TRBV25-1 with TRBJ2-5, with 7 bases aligning to TRBD1. Per germline, CDR1 MGHDK and CDR2 SYGVNS. This CDR3 spans 13 amino acids. The V and J ends lost 6 bases and 4 bases, in that order; junction bases with no gene match: 5. This CDR3 is CASSRDRVETQYF. Here the CDR3 DNA reads TGTGCCAGCAGCAGAGACAGGGTAGAGACCCAGTACTTC.

The chain combines TRBV5-1 with TRBJ1-2; weak D call: TRBD1 (5 bases). Per the germline V gene, CDR1 is SGHRS and CDR2 is YFSETQ. Trimming cost V 0 bases and J 2 bases, with 5 bases left between them. The CDR3 is made up of 13 amino acids. In DNA form, the CDR3 reads TGCGCCAGCAGCTTGGGACAGAACTATGGCTACACCTTC. It codes for CASSLGQNYGYTF.

The chain links TRBV27 to TRBJ2-3; 11 bases are shared with TRBD2. The CDR3 totals 16 residues. V trimming: 5 bases; J trimming: 2 bases; junction bases outside the gene matches: 6. Germline lookup yields CDR1 MNHEY and CDR2 SMNVEV (reference sequence). The chain's CDR3 is CASSLLAGGITDTQYF. The CDR3 nucleotides read TGTGCCAGCAGTCTTCTAGCGGGAGGCATCACAGATACGCAGTATTTT.

J is TRBJ1-2 and V is TRBV10-3, with 8 bases that match TRBD1. The germline V gene encodes CDR1 ENHRY and CDR2 SYGVKD. Trimming removed 2 bases from V and 4 bases from J; junction bases left unmatched: 6. The CDR3 consists of 15 residues. DNA for the CDR3: TGTGCCATCAGTGAGCTTACAGGGGGGTTCTATGGCTACACCTTC. This codes for CAISELTGGFYGYTF.

The V gene is TRBV3-1 (or the pseudogene TRBV3-2), the J gene TRBJ2-6, with 9 bases matching TRBD2. The ends lost 2 bases at V and 12 bases at J; junction bases unmatched: 8. CDR3 length: 15 amino acids. Germline V gene lookup returns CDR1 LGHDT and CDR2 YNNKEL (reference sequence). The CDR3 DNA is TGTGCCAGCAGCCAAAGGATAGCGGGAGCCCTCGTCCTGACTTTC. Its translation is CASSQRIAGALVLTF.

This clone occurred once. The rearrangement joins TRBV6-5 to TRBJ1-5; 8 bases map to TRBD1. Germline V gives CDR1 MNHEY, CDR2 SVGAGI. J gave up 3 bases and V 6 bases, and 4 bases lay outside the gene matches. This CDR3 is built from 14 residues. Written as DNA, the CDR3 is TGTGCCAGCAGCTGGACAGGGTTCAATCAGCCCCAGCATTTT. Its protein is CASSWTGFNQPQHF.

The chain combines TRBV7-9 with TRBJ2-7; 10 positions match TRBD1. V lost 5 bases, J lost 3 bases, and 4 bases stayed unmatched. CDR1 is SEHNR, CDR2 FQNEAQ, per germline (reference sequence). The CDR3 extends over 14 amino acids. CDR3 in DNA: TGTGCCAGCAGCCCAGGACAGGGGGACTACGAGCAGTACTTC. Translating it yields CASSPGQGDYEQYF.

This chain uses TRBV5-8 with TRBJ1-2, with D possibly matching TRBD1 (5 bases). Germline CDR1 and CDR2: SGHTS and YDEGEE. The ends were cut back, 4 bases at V and 0 bases at J, with 10 bases in the middle. The CDR3 consists of 14 residues. The CDR3 protein is CASSGRDSNYGYTF. CDR3 DNA: TGTGCCAGCAGCGGCCGGGACTCTAACTATGGCTACACCTTC. Supplemented by reference TRBV5-8 and TRBJ1-2, the full variable domain reads EAGVTQSPTHLIKTRGQQATLRCSPISGHTSVYWYQQALGLGLQFLLWYDEGEERNRGNFPPRFSGRQFPNYSSELNVNALELEDSALYLCASSGRDSNYGYTFGSGTRLTVV.

The genes are TRBV18 and TRBJ1-2; 8 positions match TRBD1. CDR3 size: 13 residues. Germline V gene data show CDR1 as KGHSH and CDR2 as LQKENI. V lost 0 bases, J lost 8 bases, and 2 bases stayed unmatched. The CDR3 nucleotides are TGTGCCAGCTCACCACCACAGGGGGAGGGCTACACCTTC. Protein product: CASSPPQGEGYTF.

The chain is built from TRBV19 and TRBJ2-3, with 7 bases identical to TRBD1. Unmatched junction bases numbered 4, after V lost 5 bases and J lost 5 bases. In germline, CDR1 is LNHDA, CDR2 SQIVND (reference sequence). The CDR3 loop spans 13 amino acids. The CDR3 sequence: CASSSGQKDTQYF. The CDR3 DNA reads TGTGCCAGTAGTTCGGGACAGAAAGATACGCAGTATTTT.

The CDR3 sequence: CAISESSSEVYGYTF. The CDR3 bases are TGTGCCATCAGTGAGTCATCCTCGGAGGTGTATGGCTACACCTTC. This chain joins TRBV10-3 and TRBJ1-2; D ambiguous. CDR3 length: 15 amino acids. The germline CDR1 and CDR2 sequences are ENHRY and SYGVKD. V lost 0 bases, J lost 5 bases, and 13 bases lay in between.

The V gene is TRBV28, the J gene TRBJ1-1; tentative D call: TRBD1 (6 bases). The germline V gene encodes CDR1 MDHEN and CDR2 SYDVKM. With 6 bases removed from V and 4 bases from J, the gap between germline ends came to 12 bases. This CDR3 has 13 amino acids. CDR3 protein: CASRRQAGTEAFF. CDR3 in DNA: TGTGCCAGCAGACGACAGGCTGGCACTGAAGCTTTCTTT.

The chain links TRBV18 to TRBJ1-6, with 10 nucleotides matching TRBD1. V lost 6 bases and J lost 7; bases outside the gene matches: 3. From germline, CDR1 is KGHSH and CDR2 LQKENI. This CDR3 is 14 amino acids long. The CDR3: CASSQGQGNSPLHF. CDR3 in DNA: TGTGCCAGCTCCCAGGGACAGGGGAATTCACCCCTCCACTTT.

The V gene is TRBV19, the J gene TRBJ2-7; 9 bases align to TRBD2. The CDR3 runs to 14 residues. V dropped 6 bases and J dropped 1; count of bases not matched to a gene: 4. CDR1 and CDR2 (germline): LNHDA, SQIVND (reference sequence). The CDR3 DNA reads as TGTGCCAGTAGAAGGACTAGCGATTCCTACGAGCAGTACTTC. Amino acids: CASRRTSDSYEQYF. Full variable domain (rest looked up from reference TRBV19 and TRBJ2-7): DGGITQSPKYLFRKEGQNVTLSCEQNLNHDAMYWYRQDPGQGLRLIYYSQIVNDFQKGDIAEGYSVSREKKESFPLTVTSAQKNPTAFYLCASRRTSDSYEQYFGPGTRLTVT.

The chain employs TRBV7-5 and TRBJ2-5; TRBD2, the table's D call, was not compared with the DNA. TRBV7-5 counts as a pseudogene. The CDR3 length is 16 residues. The CDR3 loop is CARSFRLRDFQETQYF. DNA of the CDR3: TGTGCCAGAAGCTTTCGACTTCGGGACTTCCAAGAGACCCAGTACTTC.

The chain employs TRBV4-2 and TRBJ2-2, with 7 bases matching TRBD2. CDR3 length equals 17 residues. Looked up from germline, CDR1 is LGHNA and CDR2 is YNFKEQ. V was pared by 3 bases and J by 1 base, with 8 bases of the junction left unmatched. The CDR3 region is CASSQGEGSQNTGELFF. In DNA, the CDR3 is TGTGCCAGCAGCCAGGGGGAGGGGTCGCAGAACACCGGGGAGCTGTTTTTT.

The J gene is TRBJ1-2, the V gene TRBV5-4, with a possible D match to TRBD1 (6 bases). The CDR3 covers 14 residues. The V gene's germline CDR1 is SGHNT and CDR2 YYREEE (reference sequence). Trimming left V 4 bases short and J 5 bases short, with 15 bases between. The CDR3 loop reads CASSQGGARYGYTF. In DNA, the CDR3 is TGTGCCAGCAGCCAAGGGGGGGCGCGGTATGGCTACACCTTC.

The chain combines TRBV6-1 with TRBJ2-2; D might be TRBD2 (5 bases). V lost 1 base and J 7 bases, leaving 7 bases between the germline ends. The germline V gene has CDR1 MNHNS and CDR2 SASEGT. The CDR3 length is 13 residues. The CDR3 coding sequence is TGTGCCAGCAGTGAAGATCGGGGCGGGGAGCTGTTTTTT. Translating it yields CASSEDRGGELFF.

This clone appeared once. The chain combines TRBV7-3 with TRBJ2-3; the match to TRBD2 covers 10 bases. CDR1 and CDR2 (germline): SGHTA, FQGTGA. V shed 0 bases and J 3 bases; nucleotides not matched to a gene: 3. CDR3 length: 16 residues. CDR3 in amino acids: CASSLTLLAGTDTQYF. The CDR3 DNA reads as TGTGCCAGCAGCTTAACGTTACTAGCGGGAACAGATACGCAGTATTTT. The full variable domain, its missing parts supplied by reference TRBV7-3 and TRBJ2-3, is GAGVSQTPSNKVTEKGKYVELRCDPISGHTALYWYRQSLGQGPEFLIYFQGTGAADDSGLPNDRFFAVRPEGSVSTLKIQRTERGDSAVYLCASSLTLLAGTDTQYFGPGTRLTVL.

This chain uses TRBV18 with TRBJ2-2; 10 bases map to TRBD2. The germline V gene encodes CDR1 KGHSH and CDR2 LQKENI. The CDR3 covers 21 residues. V lost 1 base and J lost 2; bases outside the gene matches: 16. The CDR3 here is CASSPRLSSGSRGQNTGELFF. CDR3 DNA sequence: TGTGCCAGCTCACCACGCTTATCTAGCGGGAGTCGGGGCCAAAACACCGGGGAGCTGTTTTTT.

CDR3 bases: TGTGCCAGCAGCTTGGGGACGGGACACTACGAGCAGTACTTC. This sequence encodes CASSLGTGHYEQYF. The chain couples TRBV11-1 to TRBJ2-7; tentative D call: TRBD1 (6 bases). V lost 3 bases and J lost 3, with 12 bases in between. Germline V gene sequence: CDR1 SGHAT, CDR2 FQDESV (reference sequence). The CDR3 has 14 residues.

The sample holds a few counts of this clone. The chain recombines TRBV7-2 with TRBJ2-3, with D perhaps matching TRBD2 (5 bases). The CDR3 is 13 amino acids. Germline CDR1 reads SGHTA; CDR2 reads FQGNSA. Trimming removed 5 bases from V and 4 bases from J, with 10 bases in between. The CDR3 bases are TGTGCCAGCAGCATATCACTAGCAGATACGCAGTATTTT. Translation gives CASSISLADTQYF.

The chain couples TRBV14 to TRBJ1-1; D gene uncertain. V lost 4 bases to trimming and J lost 0 bases, with 9 bases between them. Per germline, CDR1 SGHDN and CDR2 FVKESK. This CDR3 is 14 amino acids long. CDR3 loop: CASSPQLMNTEAFF. The DNA of the CDR3 is TGTGCCAGCAGCCCCCAGTTAATGAACACTGAAGCTTTCTTT.

This chain links TRBV7-6 with TRBJ1-1; the match to TRBD1 covers 7 bases. J lost 3 bases, V lost 5 bases, and 6 bases had no gene match. The CDR3 is 14 amino acids. The germline gives CDR1 SGHVS, CDR2 FNYEAQ. CDR3 coding DNA: TGTGCCAGCAGCCCCCAGGGGGTTTACACTGAAGCTTTCTTT. Amino acids: CASSPQGVYTEAFF.

This clone was recorded once. This rearrangement joins TRBV21-1 to TRBJ2-7; the table's D call, TRBD1, was not checked against the DNA. TRBV21-1 is noted as a pseudogene. The CDR3 runs to 15 residues. This CDR3 is CASSKGDRDFYEQYF. CDR3 nucleotides: TGTGCCAGCAGCAAAGGGGACAGGGATTTCTACGAGCAGTACTTC.

The chain couples TRBV6-5 to TRBJ1-2; D is uncertain. The CDR3 has 15 amino acids. Trimming took 0 bases from V and 0 from J, leaving 8 bases between them. The germline gives CDR1 MNHEY, CDR2 SVGAGI. CDR3 amino acids: CASSYSIATNYGYTF. The CDR3 DNA is TGTGCCAGCAGTTACTCTATCGCGACTAACTATGGCTACACCTTC.

V usage is TRBV28 and J usage is TRBJ2-3; TRBD1 matches at 9 bases. J lost 2 bases, V lost 5 bases, and 5 bases had no gene match. In germline, CDR1 is MDHEN, CDR2 SYDVKM. The CDR3 is made up of 15 amino acids. As DNA, the CDR3 is TGTGCCAGCAGTGCGGGACAGGGCCTCACAGATACGCAGTATTTT. This codes for CASSAGQGLTDTQYF. Based on the CDR3 plus reference TRBV28 and TRBJ2-3, the full variable domain is DVKVTQSSRYLVKRTGEKVFLECVQDMDHENMFWYRQDPGLGLRLIYFSYDVKMKEKGDIPEGYSVSREKKERFSLILESASTNQTSMYLCASSAGQGLTDTQYFGPGTRLTVL.